Detailed here is one T cell receptor (beta chain). Its antigen is currently unknown. The data were taken from a study of CD8 T cells in Susac syndrome. Across the study: Patients with Susac syndrome, at blood draw, were therapy-naive, on corticosteroids, or on intravenous immunoglobulin alone. Study-wide results and caveats: The CD4+ T cell repertoires, which came from Susac syndrome patients, showed no sign of clonal expansion.

Trimming at V came to 2 bases and at J to 1 base, leaving 4 bases not matched to a gene. CDR1 and CDR2 from the germline V gene are ENHRY and SYGVKD. The CDR3 extends over 15 amino acids. While CD8+ and CD4+ T cells were isolated negatively, TEMRA cells were enriched by FACS. RNA in amounts of about 0.45 to 1 ug was reverse transcribed with random hexamers. By means of immunoSEQ multiplex PCR, TCR beta CDR3 spanning 54 Vbeta and 13 Jbeta underwent amplification. Using its own MiXCR run on the immunoSEQ multiplex PCR reads, TCRdb lists one record per CDR3 protein. Among 170,000 or so distinct CDR3 sequences listed, around 95% were seen once.

V and J are TRBV10-3 and TRBJ2-5; TRBD2 matches at 7 bases. This sequence was found in a human donor with Susac syndrome. The specimen sequenced was CD4+ T cells from PBMCs. In nucleotides, the CDR3 is TGTGCCATCAGTGAGGACGGGAGGCGCCAAGAGACCCAGTACTTC. Translation: CAISEDGRRQETQYF.